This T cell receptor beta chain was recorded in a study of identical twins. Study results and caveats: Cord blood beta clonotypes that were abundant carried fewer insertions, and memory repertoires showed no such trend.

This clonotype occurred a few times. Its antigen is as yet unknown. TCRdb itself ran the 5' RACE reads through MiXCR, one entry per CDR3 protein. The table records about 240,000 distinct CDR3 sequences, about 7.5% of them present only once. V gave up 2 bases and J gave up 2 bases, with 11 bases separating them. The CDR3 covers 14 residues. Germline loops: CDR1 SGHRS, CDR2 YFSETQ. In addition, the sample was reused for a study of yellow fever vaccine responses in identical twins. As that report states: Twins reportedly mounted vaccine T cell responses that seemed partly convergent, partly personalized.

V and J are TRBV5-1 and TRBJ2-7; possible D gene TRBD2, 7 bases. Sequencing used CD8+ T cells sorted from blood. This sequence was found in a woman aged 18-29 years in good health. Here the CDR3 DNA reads TGCGCCAGCAGCTTTACGGGGGGCGCCTACGAGCAGTACTTC. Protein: CASSFTGGAYEQYF. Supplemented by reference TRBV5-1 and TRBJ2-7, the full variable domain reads KAGVTQTPRYLIKTRGQQVTLSCSPISGHRSVSWYQQTPGQGLQFLFEYFSETQRNKGNFPGRFSGRQFSNSRSEMNVSTLELGDSALYLCASSFTGGAYEQYFGPGTRLTVT.